A selection of T cell receptor beta chains follows, all from one sample in a study of T cells in localized non-small cell lung cancer. Method: immunoSEQ multiplex PCR; TCRdb's copy keeps in-frame clones and lacks some. The sample includes about 14,000 clones, approximately 85% of them seen just once. Material: peripheral blood, obtained before any cancer treatment. Receptors were obtained from a woman aged 35 to 69 with stage I lung adenocarcinoma. CDR3s include the opening cysteine and the closing phenylalanine or tryptophan. The D gene is left open where the match is weak.

v_call d_call cdr3_aa
TRBV19 - CASSASNSVSPLHF
TRBV7-2 - CASSLRRGYNEQFF
TRBV5-5 TRBD1 CASSLIPGDRGYPYEQYF
TRBV5-6 - CASSPLGWGGGLSAEAFF
TRBV30 TRBD1 CAWSGTGTFNYGYTF
TRBV11-2 - CASSLAITGTYEQYF
TRBV7-2 - CASSLYGGTDTQYF
TRBV9 - CASSAPRARPNEKLFF
TRBV5-1 TRBD2 CASSFSGGTSKETQYF
TRBV5-1 - CASSLGRESETQYF
TRBV9 - CASRPFSGANVLTF
TRBV19 - CASIQDRSGNTIYF
TRBV2 - CASSEDLPKQAGSSPLHF
TRBV5-6 - CASSFQNMNTEAFF
TRBV2 - CASMTPRAGVNYEQYF
TRBV9 - CASSVEIRISHPGELFF
TRBV2 - CASSRDNNQPQHF
TRBV28 TRBD1 CASSLPRDRVYPPLHF
TRBV29-1 - CSVSLMKNSNQPQHF
TRBV4-3 - CASSQAWEYQETQYF
TRBV5-1 TRBD1 CASSLGTGNGNTIYF
TRBV6-1 - CASRKQNTDTQYF
TRBV9 TRBD2 CASSVVLAGGTDTQYF
TRBV10-3 TRBD2 CATWTSGGTDTQYF
TRBV5-6 - CASSFQGPVLNYGYTF
TRBV5-1 - CASSLMGAEDTQYF